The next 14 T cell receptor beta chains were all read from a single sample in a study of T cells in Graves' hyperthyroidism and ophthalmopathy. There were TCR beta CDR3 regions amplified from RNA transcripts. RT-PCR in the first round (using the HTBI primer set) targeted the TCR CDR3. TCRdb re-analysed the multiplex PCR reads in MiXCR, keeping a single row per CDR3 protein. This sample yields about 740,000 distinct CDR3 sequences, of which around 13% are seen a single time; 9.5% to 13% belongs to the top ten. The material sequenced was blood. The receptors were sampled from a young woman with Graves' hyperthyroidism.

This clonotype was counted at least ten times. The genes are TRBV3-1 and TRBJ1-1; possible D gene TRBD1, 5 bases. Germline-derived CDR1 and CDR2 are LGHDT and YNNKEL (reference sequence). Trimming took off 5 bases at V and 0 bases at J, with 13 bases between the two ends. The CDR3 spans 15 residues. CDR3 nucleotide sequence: TGTGCCAGCAGCTACCGGGGGGAGGTGAACACTGAAGCTTTCTTT. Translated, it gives CASSYRGEVNTEAFF.

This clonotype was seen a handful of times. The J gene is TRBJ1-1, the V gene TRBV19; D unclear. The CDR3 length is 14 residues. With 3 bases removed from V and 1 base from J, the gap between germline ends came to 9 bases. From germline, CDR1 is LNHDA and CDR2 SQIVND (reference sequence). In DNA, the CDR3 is TGTGCCAGTAGTATGGAAGTTCGGAACACTGAAGCTTTCTTT. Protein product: CASSMEVRNTEAFF.

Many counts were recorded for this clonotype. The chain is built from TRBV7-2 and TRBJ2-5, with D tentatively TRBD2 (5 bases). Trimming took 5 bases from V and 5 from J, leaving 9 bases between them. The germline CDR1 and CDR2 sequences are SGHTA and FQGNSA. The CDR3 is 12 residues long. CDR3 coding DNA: TGTGCCAGCAGCCCGACTATGGAGACCCAGTACTTC. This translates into CASSPTMETQYF. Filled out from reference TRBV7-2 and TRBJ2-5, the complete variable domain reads GAGVSQSPSNKVTEKGKDVELRCDPISGHTALYWYRQSLGQGLEFLIYFQGNSAPDKSGLPSDRFSAERTGGSVSTLTIQRTQQEDSAVYLCASSPTMETQYFGPGTRLLVL.

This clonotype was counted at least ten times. This CDR3 reads CAISAGDGNQPQHF. The CDR3 coding sequence is TGTGCCATCAGTGCGGGGGACGGCAATCAGCCCCAGCATTTT. The chain combines TRBV10-3 with TRBJ1-5; TRBD1 is a possible D gene (5 bases). CDR1 is ENHRY, CDR2 SYGVKD, per germline. Trimming removed 4 bases from V and 2 bases from J, with 9 bases in between. The CDR3 loop spans 14 amino acids.

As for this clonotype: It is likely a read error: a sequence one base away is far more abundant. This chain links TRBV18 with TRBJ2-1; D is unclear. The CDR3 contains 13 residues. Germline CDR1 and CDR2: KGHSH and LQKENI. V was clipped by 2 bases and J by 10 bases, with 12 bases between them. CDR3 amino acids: CASSPGVSYEQFF. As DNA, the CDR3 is TGTGCCAGCTCACCAGGGGTCTCCTACGAGCAGTTCTTC. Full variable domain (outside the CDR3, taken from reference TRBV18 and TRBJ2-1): NAGVMQNPRHLVRRRGQEARLRCSPMKGHSHVYWYRQLPEEGLKFMVYLQKENIIDESGMPKERFSAEFPKEGPSILRIQQVVRGDSAAYFCASSPGVSYEQFFGPGTRLTVL.

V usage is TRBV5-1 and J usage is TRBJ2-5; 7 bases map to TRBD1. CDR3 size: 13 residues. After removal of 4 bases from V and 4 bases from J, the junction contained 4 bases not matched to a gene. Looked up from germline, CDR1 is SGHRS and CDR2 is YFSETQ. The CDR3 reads CASSGPGGETQYF. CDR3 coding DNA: TGCGCCAGCAGCGGCCCAGGGGGAGAGACCCAGTACTTC.

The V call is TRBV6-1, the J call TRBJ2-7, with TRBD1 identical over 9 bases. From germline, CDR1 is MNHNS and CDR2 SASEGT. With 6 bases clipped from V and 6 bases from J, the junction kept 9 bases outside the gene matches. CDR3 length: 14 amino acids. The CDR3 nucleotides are TGTGCCAGCAGGCGGGACAGGGCGTCTGGCGAGCAGTACTTC. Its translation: CASRRDRASGEQYF.

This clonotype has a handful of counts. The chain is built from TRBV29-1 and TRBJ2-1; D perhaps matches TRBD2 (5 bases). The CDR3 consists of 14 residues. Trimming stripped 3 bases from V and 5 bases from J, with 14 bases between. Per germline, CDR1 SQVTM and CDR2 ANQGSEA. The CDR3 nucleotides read TGCAGCGTTGATCCCGGGGTCCCGGACAATGAGCAGTTCTTC. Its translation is CSVDPGVPDNEQFF.

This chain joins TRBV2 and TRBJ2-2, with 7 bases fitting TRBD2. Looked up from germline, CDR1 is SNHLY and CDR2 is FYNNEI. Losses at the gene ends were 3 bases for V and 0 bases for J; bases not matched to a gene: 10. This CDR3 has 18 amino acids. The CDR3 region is CASSDSAGATTNTGELFF. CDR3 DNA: TGTGCCAGCAGTGATTCGGCGGGAGCCACAACGAACACCGGGGAGCTGTTTTTT.

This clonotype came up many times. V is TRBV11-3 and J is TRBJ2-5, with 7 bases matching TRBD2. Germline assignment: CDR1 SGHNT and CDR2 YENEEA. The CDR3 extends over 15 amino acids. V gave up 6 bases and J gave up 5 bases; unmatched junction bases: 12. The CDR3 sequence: CASRPSTGAGETQYF. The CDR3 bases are TGTGCCAGCAGACCATCGACGGGAGCGGGGGAGACCCAGTACTTC. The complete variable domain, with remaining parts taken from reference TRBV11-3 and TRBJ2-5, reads EAGVVQSPRYKIIEKKQPVAFWCNPISGHNTLYWYLQNLGQGPELLIRYENEEAVDDSQLPKDRFSAERLKGVDSTLKIQPAELGDSAVYLCASRPSTGAGETQYFGPGTRLLVL.

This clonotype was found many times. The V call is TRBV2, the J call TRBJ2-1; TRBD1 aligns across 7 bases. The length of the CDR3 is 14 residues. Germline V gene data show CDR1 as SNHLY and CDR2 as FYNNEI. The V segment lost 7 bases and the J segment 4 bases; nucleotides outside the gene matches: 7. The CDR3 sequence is CASNLRDSYNEQFF. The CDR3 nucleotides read TGTGCCAGCAACCTCCGGGACAGTTACAATGAGCAGTTCTTC.

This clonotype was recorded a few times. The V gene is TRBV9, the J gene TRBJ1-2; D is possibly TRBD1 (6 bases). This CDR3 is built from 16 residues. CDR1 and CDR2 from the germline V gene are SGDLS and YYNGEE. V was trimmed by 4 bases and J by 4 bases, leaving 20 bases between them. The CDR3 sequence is CASSPNLPDRAYGYTF. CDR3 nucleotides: TGTGCCAGCAGCCCCAACCTCCCGGACAGAGCCTATGGCTACACCTTC.

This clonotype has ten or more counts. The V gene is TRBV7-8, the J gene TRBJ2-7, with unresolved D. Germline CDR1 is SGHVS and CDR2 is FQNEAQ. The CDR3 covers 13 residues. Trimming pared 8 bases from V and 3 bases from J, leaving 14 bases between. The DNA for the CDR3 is TGTGCCAGCCAGTCTCCCTCCAGCTACGAGCAGTACTTC. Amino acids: CASQSPSSYEQYF.

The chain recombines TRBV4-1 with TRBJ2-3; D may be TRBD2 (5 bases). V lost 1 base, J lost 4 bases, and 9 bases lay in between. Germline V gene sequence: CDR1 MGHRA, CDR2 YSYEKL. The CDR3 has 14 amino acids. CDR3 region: CASSQAGSADTQYF. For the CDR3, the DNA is TGCGCCAGCAGCCAAGCGGGGTCCGCAGATACGCAGTATTTT.